The clone carrying this T cell receptor (beta chain) came up many times. For repertoire sequencing, the TCR beta CDR3 regions were amplified from RNA transcripts. Second-round multiplex PCR followed a first-round RT-PCR using HTBI primers. A single record per CDR3 protein comes from TCRdb applying MiXCR to the multiplex PCR reads. The table lists roughly 380,000 distinct CDR3 sequences, 15% of them singletons. The sample is drawn from a study of Graves' ophthalmopathy and Graves' hyperthyroidism. V gave up 2 bases and J gave up 4 bases, with 9 bases separating them. From germline, CDR1 is MNHNS and CDR2 SASEGT. The CDR3 spans 14 residues.

The chain has TRBV6-1 and TRBJ1-5; no definite D call. The origin of this receptor is a woman aged 18 to 35 with stable Graves' hyperthyroidism. Sequencing input: peripheral blood. The CDR3 sequence is CASSEWSGNQPQHF. The CDR3 region has the DNA TGTGCCAGCAGTGAATGGTCGGGGAATCAGCCCCAGCATTTT.